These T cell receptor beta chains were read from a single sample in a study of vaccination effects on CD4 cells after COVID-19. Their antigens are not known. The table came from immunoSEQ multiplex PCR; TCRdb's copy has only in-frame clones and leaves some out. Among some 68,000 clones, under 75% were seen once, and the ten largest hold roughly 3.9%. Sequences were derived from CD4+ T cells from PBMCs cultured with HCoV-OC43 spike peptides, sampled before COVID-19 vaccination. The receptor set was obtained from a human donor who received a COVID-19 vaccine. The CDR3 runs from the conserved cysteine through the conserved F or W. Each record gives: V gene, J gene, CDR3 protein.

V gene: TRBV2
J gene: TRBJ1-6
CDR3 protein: CASSSGRPSSYNSPLHF

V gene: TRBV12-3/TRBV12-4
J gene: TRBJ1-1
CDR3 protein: CASSFWAETEAFF

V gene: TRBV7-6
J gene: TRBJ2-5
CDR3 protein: CASSLSGGASGETQYF

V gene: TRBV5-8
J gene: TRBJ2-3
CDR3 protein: CASSRQGLFTDTQYF

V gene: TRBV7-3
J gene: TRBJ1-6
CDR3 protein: CASSPGQGSPLHF

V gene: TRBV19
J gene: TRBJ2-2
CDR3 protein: CASTDRRNTGELFF

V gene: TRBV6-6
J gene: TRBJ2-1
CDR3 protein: CASSLDSDAFF

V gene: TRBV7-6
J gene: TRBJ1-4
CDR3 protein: CASTNDGGEKLFF

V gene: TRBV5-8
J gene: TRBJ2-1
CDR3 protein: CASPGNEQFF

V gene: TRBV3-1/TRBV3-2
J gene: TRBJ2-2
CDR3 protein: CASSQGFGQGPNTGELFF

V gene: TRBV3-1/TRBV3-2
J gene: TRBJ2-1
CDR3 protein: CASSQISWEQFF

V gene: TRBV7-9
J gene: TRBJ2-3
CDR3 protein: CASSLAGQSTDTQYF

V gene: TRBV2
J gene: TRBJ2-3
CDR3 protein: CASRRQEDTQYF

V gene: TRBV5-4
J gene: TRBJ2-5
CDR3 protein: CASSFLSGQGETQYF

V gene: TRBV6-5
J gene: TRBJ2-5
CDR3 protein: CASRLAGQETQYF

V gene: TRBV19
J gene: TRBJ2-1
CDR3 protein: CASSLGQGNEQFF

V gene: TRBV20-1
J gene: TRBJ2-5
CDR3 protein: CSASGDRGFQETQYF

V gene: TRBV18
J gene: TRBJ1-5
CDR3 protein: CASSPIKGASNQPQHF

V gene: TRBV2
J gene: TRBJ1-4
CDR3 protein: CASSGEGAYEKLFF

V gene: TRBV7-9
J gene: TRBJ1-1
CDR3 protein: CASSLQSNTEAFF

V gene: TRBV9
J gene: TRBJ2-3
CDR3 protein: CASSRRGQRFTDTQYF

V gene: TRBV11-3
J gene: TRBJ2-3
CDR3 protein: CASSPGTASTDTQYF

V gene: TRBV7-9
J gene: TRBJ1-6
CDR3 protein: CASSRENSPLHF